The text below deals with one T cell receptor (beta chain). The method was immunoSEQ multiplex PCR; TCRdb's version includes in-frame clones alone and lacks a portion of them. The repertoire holds some 51,000 clones, with 90% to 96% as singletons. This record belongs to a study of control samples from healthy donors and cancer patients. This CDR3 comprises 18 residues. The junction had 10 bases not matched to a gene; V was cut back by 5 bases and J by 1 base. Per germline, CDR1 SGHVS and CDR2 FNYEAQ. The receptor was derived from a woman between 18 and 29 years old in good health. Sequences were obtained from blood. This chain connects TRBV7-6 to TRBJ2-6; 8 bases are a match to TRBD2. CDR3 nucleotide sequence: TGTGCCAGCAGCCCCCTCGTGGGCGGGGGGTCTGGGGCCAACGTCCTGACTTTC. Translation: CASSPLVGGGSGANVLTF.